The clone carrying this TCR beta chain has at least ten counts. The CDR3 has 14 amino acids. With 0 bases removed from V and 1 base from J, the gap between germline ends came to 7 bases. CDR1 is SGDLS, CDR2 YYNGEE, per germline. The record originates from a study of metastatic and nonmetastatic thyroid tumors. Per the authors' pipeline: Using the CDR3 differences seen across clinicopathological groups, the authors built a distant-metastasis classifier for papillary thyroid cancer, which was meant to discriminate distant-metastatic patients. TCRdb re-clonotyped the PCR reads through MiXCR. These V and J calls originate from TCRdb's pipeline instead of the authors' own analysis. The profile covers under 20,000 clones, with roughly 15% appearing a single time and approximately 17% taken by the ten largest. All patients reached thyroid surgery having received no treatment beforehand.

The sequenced sample was blood. The TCR comes from a male donor with papillary thyroid cancer or a benign thyroid nodule (not recorded which). Some clones in this sample may be carry-over from other donors' samples. The chain recombines TRBV9 with TRBJ2-5, with D hard to call. CDR3 bases: TGTGCCAGCAGCGTAGAGGAGTTCCAAGAGACCCAGTACTTC. It encodes CASSVEEFQETQYF.